Included here is one TCR beta chain sequence, with context. This record belongs to a study of blood T cell repertoires in COVID-19. Background on the study: Both acute and convalescent COVID-19 samples were obtained from the United States, Italy and Spain. Sample material is recorded as cDNA or gDNA derived from T cells, B-cell-depleted T cells, or PBMCs.

Under the authors' procedure: Amplifying reference gene primers gave estimates of nucleated cell counts. The assay was immunoSEQ multiplex PCR, and TCRdb's table has in-frame clones only and misses some. That table furnishes V, J and clone size, whereas the DNA furnished D and trimming. The table has 240,000 or so clones, approximately 85% seen once. The V and J ends lost 5 bases and 3 bases, in that order; junction bases with no gene match: 10. The CDR3 sequence is 17 residues long. From germline, CDR1 is SGHTA and CDR2 FQGTGA. This chain joins TRBV7-3 and TRBJ2-2; 9 nucleotides line up with TRBD2. This sequence was found in a woman in her sixties with active or convalescent COVID-19. The specimen was peripheral blood. Here the CDR3 DNA reads TGTGCCAGCAGCCCAGTGGTAGCGGGGGCCTACACCGGGGAGCTGTTTTTT. It yields the protein CASSPVVAGAYTGELFF.